The 10 T cell receptor beta chains given below trace back to one sample, sequenced in a study of blood T cells in healthy people across ages. Then a second PCR, running roughly 7 to 11 cycles, was carried out with a sample-barcoded 5' primer and a J-beta primer mix. MiXCR was run by TCRdb on the 5' RACE reads, yielding one entry per CDR3 protein. The sample lists around 1,500,000 distinct CDR3 sequences; 42% were seen once. Material for sequencing was blood. Receptors were obtained from a woman aged 18-30 years in good health.

The chain is built from TRBV7-8 and TRBJ2-7; the match to TRBD2 covers 13 bases. This CDR3 contains 18 residues. V was clipped by 5 bases and J by 3 bases; unmatched bases: 13. The V gene's germline CDR1 is SGHVS and CDR2 FQNEAQ. The CDR3 coding sequence is TGTGCCAGCAGCAGACCGGGACTAGCGGGATCACCGAGCTACGAGCAGTACTTC. As protein: CASSRPGLAGSPSYEQYF.

This clonotype was seen only a few times. The chain has TRBV20-1 and TRBJ2-7; a weak D match, TRBD2 (6 bases). Germline V gene lookup returns CDR1 DFQATT and CDR2 SNEGSKA (reference sequence). The CDR3 runs to 13 residues. Trimming cost V 6 bases and J 3 bases, with 15 bases left between them. Here the CDR3 reads CSAWRGSDYEQYF. CDR3 sequence (DNA): TGCAGTGCCTGGAGGGGTTCCGACTACGAGCAGTACTTC.

The chain recombines TRBV20-1 with TRBJ2-1; no definite D call. Per germline, CDR1 DFQATT and CDR2 SNEGSKA (reference sequence). V shed 3 bases and J shed 0 bases, with 12 bases lying between them. The CDR3 length is 15 residues. The CDR3 DNA sequence: TGCAGTGCTAGTATCGTACGGAGCTCCTACAATGAGCAGTTCTTC. Its protein product is CSASIVRSSYNEQFF.

The chain uses TRBV20-1 and TRBJ1-3, with 10 bases lining up with TRBD1. Per the germline V gene, CDR1 is DFQATT and CDR2 is SNEGSKA (reference sequence). The CDR3 is made up of 16 amino acids. V lost 3 bases and J lost 2; bases outside the gene matches: 7. Here the CDR3 DNA reads TGCAGTGCTAGTCGGGGGACAGGGGTAACTGGAAACACCATATATTTT. It encodes CSASRGTGVTGNTIYF.

This chain connects TRBV30 to TRBJ2-1; D not certain. The germline V gene has CDR1 GTSNPN and CDR2 SVGIG (reference sequence). V was trimmed by 0 bases and J by 0 bases, leaving 12 bases between them. The length of the CDR3 is 16 residues. In nucleotides, the CDR3 is TGTGCCTGGAGTGTCTACTTTACCAGCTCCTACAATGAGCAGTTCTTC. It encodes CAWSVYFTSSYNEQFF.

The chain uses TRBV6-1 and TRBJ2-7; a weak D match, TRBD1 (5 bases). The better agreement between TRBJ2-5 and the DNA end casts doubt on the J call. The germline gives CDR1 MNHNS, CDR2 SASEGT. The CDR3 covers 17 residues. The CDR3 spells CASTFAPSGMPMETQYF. CDR3 in DNA: TGTGCCAGCACCTTTGCGCCATCAGGGATGCCTATGGAGACCCAGTACTTC.

The chain has TRBV20-1 and TRBJ1-2; D remains ambiguous. CDR3 length equals 12 residues. The germline V gene has CDR1 DFQATT and CDR2 SNEGSKA (reference sequence). Deletions cut 5 bases from V and 6 bases from J, with 13 bases between. The chain's CDR3 is CSAAEEGDGYTF. The DNA of the CDR3 is TGCAGTGCTGCCGAGGAGGGAGATGGCTACACCTTC.

The chain joins TRBV27 to TRBJ2-1; perhaps TRBD1 as D (6 bases). Germline assignment: CDR1 MNHEY and CDR2 SMNVEV (reference sequence). The CDR3 sequence is 15 residues long. V was trimmed by 10 bases and J by 0 bases, leaving 16 bases between them. CDR3 in amino acids: CATTSRTASYNEQFF. CDR3 sequence (DNA): TGTGCCACCACCTCCCGGACAGCCTCCTACAATGAGCAGTTCTTC.

This chain uses TRBV3-1 with TRBJ2-1; D is perhaps TRBD2 (5 bases). Germline CDR1 LGHDT, CDR2 YNNKEL (reference sequence). This CDR3 is 13 amino acids long. V was pared by 4 bases and J by 7 bases, with 11 bases between. The DNA for the CDR3 is TGTGCCAGCAGCCGCAAGCCGGGGAATGAGCAGTTCTTC. Translation: CASSRKPGNEQFF.

The chain joins TRBV24-1 to TRBJ2-1; D unresolved. In germline, CDR1 is KGHDR, CDR2 SFDVKD. V was shortened by 0 bases and J by 9 bases, with 8 bases between the two germline ends. The CDR3 is made up of 13 amino acids. The DNA for the CDR3 is TGTGCCACCAGTGATTTGGGAGTAACTGAGCAGTTCTTC. Encoded protein: CATSDLGVTEQFF.